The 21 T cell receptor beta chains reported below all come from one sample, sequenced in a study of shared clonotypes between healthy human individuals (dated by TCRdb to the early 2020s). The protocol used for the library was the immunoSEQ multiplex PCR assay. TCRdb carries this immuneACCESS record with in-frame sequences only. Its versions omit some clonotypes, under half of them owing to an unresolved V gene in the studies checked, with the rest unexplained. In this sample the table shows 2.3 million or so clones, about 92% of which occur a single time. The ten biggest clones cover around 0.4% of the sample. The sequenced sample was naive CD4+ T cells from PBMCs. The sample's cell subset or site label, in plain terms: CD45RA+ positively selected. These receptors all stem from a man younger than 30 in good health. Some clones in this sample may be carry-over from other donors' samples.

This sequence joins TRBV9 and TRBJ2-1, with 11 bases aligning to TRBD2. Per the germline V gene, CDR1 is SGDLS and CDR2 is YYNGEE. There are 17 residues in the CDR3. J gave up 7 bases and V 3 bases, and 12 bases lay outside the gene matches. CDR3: CASSAGPLAGAGNEQFF. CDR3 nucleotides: TGTGCCAGCAGCGCCGGACCACTAGCGGGAGCAGGTAATGAGCAGTTCTTC.

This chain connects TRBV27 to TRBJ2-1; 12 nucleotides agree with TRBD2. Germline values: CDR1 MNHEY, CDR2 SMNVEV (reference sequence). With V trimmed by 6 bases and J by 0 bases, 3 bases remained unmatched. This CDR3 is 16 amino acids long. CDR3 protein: CASSRTSGNSYNEQFF. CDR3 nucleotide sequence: TGTGCCAGCAGCAGGACTAGCGGGAACTCCTACAATGAGCAGTTCTTC.

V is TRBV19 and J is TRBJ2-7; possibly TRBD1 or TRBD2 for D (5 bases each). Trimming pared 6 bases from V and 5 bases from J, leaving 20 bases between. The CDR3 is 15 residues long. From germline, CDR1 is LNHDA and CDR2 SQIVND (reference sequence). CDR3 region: CASRPGRTFRDEQYF. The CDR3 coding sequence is TGTGCCAGTAGACCAGGAAGGACTTTCAGGGACGAGCAGTACTTC.

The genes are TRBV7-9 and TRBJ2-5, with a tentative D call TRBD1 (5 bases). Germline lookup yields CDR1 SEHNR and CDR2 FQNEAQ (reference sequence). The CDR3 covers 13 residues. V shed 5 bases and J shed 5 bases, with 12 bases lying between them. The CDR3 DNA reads TGTGCCAGCAGCATTCAGGGTGGGGAGACCCAGTACTTC. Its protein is CASSIQGGETQYF.

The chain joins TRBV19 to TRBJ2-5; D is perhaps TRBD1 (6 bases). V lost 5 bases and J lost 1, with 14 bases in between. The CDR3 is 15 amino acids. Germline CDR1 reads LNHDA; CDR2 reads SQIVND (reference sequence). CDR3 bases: TGTGCCAGTAGTTCCGCAGGGGCCCTCCAAGAGACCCAGTACTTC. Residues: CASSSAGALQETQYF.

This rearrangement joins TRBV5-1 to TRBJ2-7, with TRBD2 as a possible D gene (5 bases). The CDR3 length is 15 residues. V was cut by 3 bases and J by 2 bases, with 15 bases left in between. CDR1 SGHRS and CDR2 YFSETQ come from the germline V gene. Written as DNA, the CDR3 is TGCGCCAGCAGCTCCCTCGAGCGGTACCCCTACGAGCAGTACTTC. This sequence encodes CASSSLERYPYEQYF.

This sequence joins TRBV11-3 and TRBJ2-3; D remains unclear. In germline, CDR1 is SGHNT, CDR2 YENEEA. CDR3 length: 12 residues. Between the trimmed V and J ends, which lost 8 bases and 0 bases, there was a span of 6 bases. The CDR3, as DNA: TGTGCCAGCGGGATAAGCACAGATACGCAGTATTTT. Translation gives CASGISTDTQYF.

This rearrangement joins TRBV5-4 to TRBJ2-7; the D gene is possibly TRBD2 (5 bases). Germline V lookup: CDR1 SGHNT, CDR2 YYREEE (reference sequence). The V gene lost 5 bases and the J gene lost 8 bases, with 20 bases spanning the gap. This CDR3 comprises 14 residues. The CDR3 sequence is CASRGQEGSLKQYF. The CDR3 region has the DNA TGTGCCAGCAGAGGCCAAGAAGGGAGCCTTAAGCAGTACTTC.

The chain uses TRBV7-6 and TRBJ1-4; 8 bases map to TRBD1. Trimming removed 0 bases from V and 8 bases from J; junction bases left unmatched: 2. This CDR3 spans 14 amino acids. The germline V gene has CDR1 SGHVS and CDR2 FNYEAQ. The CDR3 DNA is TGTGCCAGCAGCTTAGCCAGGGGGCAGGAAAAACTGTTTTTT. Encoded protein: CASSLARGQEKLFF. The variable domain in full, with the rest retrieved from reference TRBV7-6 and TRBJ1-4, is GAGVSQSPRYKVTKRGQDVALRCDPISGHVSLYWYRQALGQGPEFLTYFNYEAQQDKSGLPNDRFSAERPEGSISTLTIQRTEQRDSAMYRCASSLARGQEKLFFGSGTQLSVL.

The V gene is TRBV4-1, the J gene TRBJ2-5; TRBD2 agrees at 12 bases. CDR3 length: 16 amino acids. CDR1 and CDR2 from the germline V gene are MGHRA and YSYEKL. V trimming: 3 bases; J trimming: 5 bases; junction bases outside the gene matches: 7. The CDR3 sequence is CASSQPPSGRGETQYF. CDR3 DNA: TGCGCCAGCAGCCAGCCCCCTAGCGGGAGGGGGGAGACCCAGTACTTC.

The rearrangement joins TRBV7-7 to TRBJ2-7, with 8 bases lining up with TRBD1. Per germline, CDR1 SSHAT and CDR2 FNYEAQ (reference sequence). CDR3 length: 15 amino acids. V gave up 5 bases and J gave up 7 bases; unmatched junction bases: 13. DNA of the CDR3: TGTGCCAGCAGCCCGGGACAGGTCATTCCAGGGGAGCAGTACTTC. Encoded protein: CASSPGQVIPGEQYF.

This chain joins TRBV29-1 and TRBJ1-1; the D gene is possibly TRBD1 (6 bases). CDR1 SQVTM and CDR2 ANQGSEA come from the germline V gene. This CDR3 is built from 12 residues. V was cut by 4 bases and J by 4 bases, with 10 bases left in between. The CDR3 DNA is TGCAGCGTTGGGCAGGGGTTCACTGAAGCTTTCTTT. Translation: CSVGQGFTEAFF.

Here the CDR3 DNA reads TGTGCCAGCAGCCAATTCATGGCAGTCAACACTGAAGCTTTCTTT. Protein product: CASSQFMAVNTEAFF. V gene TRBV14 combines with J gene TRBJ1-1; D gene ambiguous. The CDR3 covers 15 residues. Trimming left V 2 bases short and J 2 bases short, with 12 bases between. The germline CDR1 and CDR2 sequences are SGHDN and FVKESK.

The CDR3 DNA follows: TGTGCCAGCAGCCCTCGACAGGCCCGGGATAGGGTTTACGAGCAGTACTTC. Protein sequence: CASSPRQARDRVYEQYF. The rearrangement links TRBV7-8 to TRBJ2-7, with D perhaps matching TRBD1 (6 bases). Germline V gene lookup returns CDR1 SGHVS and CDR2 FQNEAQ. The CDR3 covers 17 residues. Trimming took off 5 bases at V and 4 bases at J, with 24 bases between the two ends.

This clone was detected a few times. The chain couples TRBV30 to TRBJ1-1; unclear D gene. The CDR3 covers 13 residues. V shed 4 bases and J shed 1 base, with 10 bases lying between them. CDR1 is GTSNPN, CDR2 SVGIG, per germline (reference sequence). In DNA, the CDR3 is TGTGCCTGGATAGGGCGCTGGAACACTGAAGCTTTCTTT. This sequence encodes CAWIGRWNTEAFF.

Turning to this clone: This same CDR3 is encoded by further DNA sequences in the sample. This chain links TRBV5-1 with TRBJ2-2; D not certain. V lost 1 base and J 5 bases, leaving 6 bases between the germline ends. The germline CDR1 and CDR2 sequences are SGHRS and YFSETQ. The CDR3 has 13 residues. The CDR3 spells CASSLRDTGELFF. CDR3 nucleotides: TGCGCCAGCAGCTTGAGAGATACCGGGGAGCTGTTTTTT.

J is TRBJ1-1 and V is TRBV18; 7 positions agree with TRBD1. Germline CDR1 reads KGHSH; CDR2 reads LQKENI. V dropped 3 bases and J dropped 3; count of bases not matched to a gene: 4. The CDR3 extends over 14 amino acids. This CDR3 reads CASSPPDRDTEAFF. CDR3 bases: TGTGCCAGCTCACCCCCAGACAGGGACACTGAAGCTTTCTTT.

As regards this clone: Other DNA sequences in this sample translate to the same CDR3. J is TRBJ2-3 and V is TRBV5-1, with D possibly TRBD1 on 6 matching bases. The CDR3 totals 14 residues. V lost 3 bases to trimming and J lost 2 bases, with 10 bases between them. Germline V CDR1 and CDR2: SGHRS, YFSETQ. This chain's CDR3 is CASSSTGSTDTQYF. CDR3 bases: TGCGCCAGCAGCTCCACAGGGTCCACAGATACGCAGTATTTT.

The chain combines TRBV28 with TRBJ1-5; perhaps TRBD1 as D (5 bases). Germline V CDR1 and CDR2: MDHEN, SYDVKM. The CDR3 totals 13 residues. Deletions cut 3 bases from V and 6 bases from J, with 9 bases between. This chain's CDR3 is CASSFTGTQPQHF. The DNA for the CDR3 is TGTGCCAGCAGTTTTACGGGGACTCAGCCCCAGCATTTT.

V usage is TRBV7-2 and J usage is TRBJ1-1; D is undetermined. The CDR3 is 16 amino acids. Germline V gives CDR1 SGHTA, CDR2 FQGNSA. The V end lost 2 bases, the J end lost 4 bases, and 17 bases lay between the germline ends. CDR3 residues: CASSLRPRAEGTEAFF. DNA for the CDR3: TGTGCCAGCAGCTTACGCCCGCGGGCCGAAGGCACTGAAGCTTTCTTT.

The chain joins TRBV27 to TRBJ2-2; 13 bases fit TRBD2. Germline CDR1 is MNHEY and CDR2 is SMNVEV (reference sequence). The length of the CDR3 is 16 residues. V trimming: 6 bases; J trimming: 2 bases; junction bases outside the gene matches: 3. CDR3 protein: CASRRGLAGNTGELFF. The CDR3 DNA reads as TGTGCCAGCAGACGGGGACTAGCGGGAAACACCGGGGAGCTGTTTTTT.